The 10 T cell receptor beta chains in this list originate from one sample, sequenced in a study of T-cell reconstitution after alpha-beta-depleted transplantation in children. A TCRbeta library incorporating unique molecular identifiers was prepared. From the PCR reads, TCRdb called clonotypes with MiXCR, one entry per CDR3 protein. The data contain a few hundred thousand distinct CDR3 sequences, roughly 10% of them singletons. The sample in question was PBMCs, obtained before TCRalphabeta/CD19-depleted stem cell transplant. The receptors shown here come from a child under two years old with acute myeloid leukemia, due to receive a stem cell transplant.

Many counts were recorded for this clonotype. The chain combines TRBV24-1 with TRBJ1-2, with 7 bases fitting TRBD1. CDR3 length: 14 amino acids. V was clipped by 3 bases and J by 4 bases; unmatched bases: 4. Germline lookup yields CDR1 KGHDR and CDR2 SFDVKD. The CDR3 loop reads CATSDRDRVYGYTF. CDR3 nucleotide sequence: TGTGCCACCAGTGATCGCGACAGGGTCTATGGCTACACCTTC.

The chain recombines TRBV18 with TRBJ2-7; 13 nucleotides agree with TRBD2. The CDR3 covers 16 residues. V gave up 3 bases and J gave up 0 bases; unmatched junction bases: 2. CDR1 and CDR2 (germline): KGHSH, LQKENI. The CDR3 loop is CASSPRTSGGSYEQYF. The CDR3, as DNA: TGTGCCAGCTCACCGAGGACTAGCGGGGGCTCCTACGAGCAGTACTTC.

This clonotype came up many times. The chain uses TRBV5-1 and TRBJ1-1; 7 nucleotides line up with TRBD1. The germline V gene encodes CDR1 SGHRS and CDR2 YFSETQ. The V and J ends lost 2 bases and 0 bases, in that order; junction bases with no gene match: 16. The length of the CDR3 is 19 residues. The CDR3 DNA is TGCGCCAGCAGCTTAGCTTCGACAGGGTGGCGTCGGGTGAACACTGAAGCTTTCTTT. Translation: CASSLASTGWRRVNTEAFF.

This clonotype showed up just a few times. This rearrangement joins TRBV18 to TRBJ2-3, with 11 bases identical to TRBD2. CDR1 is KGHSH, CDR2 LQKENI, per germline. This CDR3 has 17 residues. J gave up 2 bases and V 0 bases, and 4 bases lay outside the gene matches. Written as DNA, the CDR3 is TGTGCCAGCTCACCACCGGGACTAGCGGTATTCACAGATACGCAGTATTTT. Translated, it gives CASSPPGLAVFTDTQYF.

CDR3 coding DNA: TGCGCCAGCAGCTTGCAGAGTGAACGGGGGGATGAGCAGTTCTTC. Residues: CASSLQSERGDEQFF. The V call is TRBV5-1, the J call TRBJ2-1, with 7 positions matching TRBD2. Germline CDR1 and CDR2: SGHRS and YFSETQ. The CDR3 sequence is 15 residues long. Trimming took 1 base from V and 8 from J; bases not matched to a gene: 9.

The chain recombines TRBV6-5 with TRBJ2-7; perhaps D is TRBD1 or TRBD2 (5 bases each). Trimming took off 2 bases at V and 6 bases at J, with 11 bases between the two ends. Germline loops: CDR1 MNHEY, CDR2 SVGAGI. The CDR3 is made up of 13 amino acids. The CDR3 region is CASSYPGTGEQYF. CDR3 coding DNA: TGTGCCAGCAGTTACCCAGGGACGGGCGAGCAGTACTTC.

This clonotype was seen more than once but under ten times. This rearrangement joins TRBV5-6 to TRBJ2-5; 12 bases are shared with TRBD2. CDR1 and CDR2 (germline): SGHDT, YYEEEE. This CDR3 has 16 amino acids. V lost 0 bases, J lost 5 bases, and 5 bases stayed unmatched. CDR3 protein: CASSLVVLAGGETQYF. CDR3 sequence (DNA): TGTGCCAGCAGCTTGGTTGTCCTAGCGGGAGGGGAGACCCAGTACTTC.

This clonotype showed up many times. The rearrangement joins TRBV7-8 to TRBJ1-4, with D hard to call. Germline V gene sequence: CDR1 SGHVS, CDR2 FQNEAQ. Trimming took 3 bases from V and 6 from J, leaving 5 bases between them. CDR3 size: 12 residues. Here the CDR3 DNA reads TGTGCCAGCAGCTTTGGAGATGAAAAACTGTTTTTT. Protein product: CASSFGDEKLFF.

A few counts support this clonotype. Because the CDR3's place on the DNA is in doubt, the DNA is left out and the CDR3 is given as listed by TCRdb. The chain employs TRBV7-5 and TRBJ1-2. TRBV7-5 is tagged as a pseudogene. The length of the CDR3 is 19 amino acids, counting both ends. CDR3 region: CISVSEARPSFPRPYGYTF.

This clonotype was detected only a few times. The V gene is TRBV4-3, the J gene TRBJ1-3; possibly TRBD1 for D (5 bases). Germline CDR1 reads LGHNA; CDR2 reads YSLEER. The germline V and J ends were trimmed by 2 bases and 4 bases, with 15 bases remaining between them. The CDR3 extends over 16 amino acids. In nucleotides, the CDR3 is TGCGCCAGCAGCCAAAATGTTGGGGCCCGAGGAAACACCATATATTTT. Protein product: CASSQNVGARGNTIYF.